The clone carrying this T cell receptor beta chain has a handful of counts. This sample stems from a study of immune heterogeneity within non-small cell lung tumors. Each sample used 600 ng of genomic DNA from bulk tumor tissue. Biopsies that were spaced far apart were taken, several per primary tumor, during surgery. Newly diagnosed with untreated non-small cell lung cancer, the patients underwent curative surgery. TCR beta CDR3 amplification used multiplex PCR with 32 V and 13 J primers. TCRdb fed the multiplex PCR reads into MiXCR, producing one record per CDR3 protein. Of roughly 15,000 distinct CDR3 sequences in the sample, approximately 30% were seen once. The sequence was collected from a woman aged 50 to 65 with non-small cell lung cancer. Sample: lung tumor tissue.

Here the CDR3 reads CASMDRGGETQYF. The DNA for the CDR3 is TGTGCCAGCATGGACAGGGGCGGAGAGACCCAGTACTTC. The chain carries TRBV6-1 and TRBJ2-5, with 9 positions matching TRBD1. Trimming removed 7 bases from V and 4 bases from J; junction bases left unmatched: 4. This CDR3 has 13 residues. Germline CDR1 and CDR2: MNHNS and SASEGT.